Listed here are 17 T cell receptor beta chains from one sample, sequenced in a study of cytomegalovirus exposure and HLA in healthy donors. Vbeta (60) and Jbeta (13) primers were used in the PCR. Profiling relied on immunoSEQ multiplex PCR, and the TCRdb table lists in-frame clones only, not all of them. The sample contains about 140,000 clones, more than 70% of which appear only once. The sample taken for sequencing was PBMCs. These receptors all come from a man between 35 and 55 years old in good health and CMV-seronegative.

The chain combines TRBV5-5 with TRBJ1-5; perhaps TRBD1 as D (5 bases). The CDR3 contains 16 residues. Germline V gene sequence: CDR1 SGHKS, CDR2 YYEKEE (reference sequence). V lost 1 base and J lost 3, with 14 bases in between. The CDR3 here is CASSLRQEGSNQPQHF. The DNA of the CDR3 is TGTGCCAGCAGCTTGAGGCAGGAGGGGTCCAATCAGCCCCAGCATTTT.

The chain employs TRBV11-2 and TRBJ2-7, with 12 bases identical to TRBD1. In germline, CDR1 is SGHAT, CDR2 FQNNGV. This CDR3 is built from 13 residues. The J segment lost 7 bases and the V segment lost 8 bases, leaving 6 bases of the junction unmatched. The CDR3 DNA sequence: TGTGCCAGCCAGGGACAGGGGGCAGGGGAGCAGTACTTC. It translates to CASQGQGAGEQYF.

V usage is TRBV15 and J usage is TRBJ2-5; perhaps TRBD1 as D (5 bases). The CDR3 is 16 amino acids. The V end lost 0 bases, the J end lost 1 base, and 12 bases lay between the germline ends. Looked up from germline, CDR1 is LNHNV and CDR2 is YYDKDF (reference sequence). Here the CDR3 DNA reads TGTGCCACCAGCAGAGAAGGGGTTTGGGGCCAAGAGACCCAGTACTTC. It translates to CATSREGVWGQETQYF.

This chain connects TRBV6-9 to TRBJ2-5, with TRBD1 identical over 10 bases. Per the germline V gene, CDR1 is MNHGY and CDR2 is SVAAGI. V shed 9 bases and J 5 bases; nucleotides not matched to a gene: 9. This CDR3 has 14 amino acids. CDR3 sequence: CARPGTGAVETQYF. The CDR3, as DNA: TGTGCCAGACCCGGGACAGGGGCTGTGGAGACCCAGTACTTC.

The chain links TRBV7-3 to TRBJ1-6, with D perhaps matching TRBD1 (6 bases). The CDR3 contains 14 residues. The germline V and J ends were trimmed by 5 bases and 10 bases, with 15 bases remaining between them. Per the germline V gene, CDR1 is SGHTA and CDR2 is FQGTGA. The CDR3, as DNA: TGTGCCAGCAGCCCGAGGCACAGGGACTCACCCCTCCACTTT. Protein product: CASSPRHRDSPLHF.

V usage is TRBV7-3 and J usage is TRBJ2-5; 7 bases line up with TRBD1. Germline lookup yields CDR1 SGHTA and CDR2 FQGTGA. V lost 5 bases, J lost 2 bases, and 8 bases stayed unmatched. This CDR3 has 15 amino acids. CDR3 in amino acids: CASSRDSHYQETQYF. CDR3 bases: TGTGCCAGCAGCCGGGACAGCCACTATCAAGAGACCCAGTACTTC.

This rearrangement joins TRBV4-1 to TRBJ1-1, with D perhaps TRBD1 (5 bases). The germline V gene has CDR1 MGHRA and CDR2 YSYEKL. The CDR3 loop spans 18 amino acids. Deletions cut 0 bases from V and 0 bases from J, with 17 bases between. CDR3: CASSQDQFRGGVNTEAFF. The CDR3 bases are TGCGCCAGCAGCCAAGATCAATTTCGGGGGGGGGTGAACACTGAAGCTTTCTTT.

The chain has TRBV15 and TRBJ1-4; D uncertain. The germline V gene has CDR1 LNHNV and CDR2 YYDKDF (reference sequence). CDR3 length: 14 residues. V was cut by 9 bases and J by 3 bases, with 14 bases left in between. The CDR3 reads CATRRGGANEKLFF. As DNA, the CDR3 is TGTGCCACTAGGCGGGGTGGGGCTAATGAAAAACTGTTTTTT. The variable domain in full, with the rest retrieved from reference TRBV15 and TRBJ1-4, is DAMVIQNPRYQVTQFGKPVTLSCSQTLNHNVMYWYQQKSSQAPKLLFHYYDKDFNNEADTPDNFQSRRPNTSFCFLDIRSPGLGDTAMYLCATRRGGANEKLFFGSGTQLSVL.

The chain combines TRBV6-5 with TRBJ1-2; a possible D gene is TRBD1 (5 bases). The CDR3 has 14 amino acids. Germline CDR1 is MNHEY and CDR2 is SVGAGI. V gave up 2 bases and J gave up 4 bases, with 11 bases separating them. The CDR3 spells CASSYGAGIYGYTF. The CDR3 DNA follows: TGTGCCAGCAGTTACGGGGCAGGGATCTATGGCTACACCTTC.

The chain couples TRBV28 to TRBJ2-7; D gene uncertain. The CDR3 consists of 11 residues. Per the germline V gene, CDR1 is MDHEN and CDR2 is SYDVKM. Trimming took 3 bases from V and 4 from J, leaving 4 bases between them. CDR3 nucleotides: TGTGCCAGCAGTTTTCAGTACGAGCAGTACTTC. As protein: CASSFQYEQYF.

This rearrangement joins TRBV4-3 to TRBJ1-2; 8 bases match TRBD1. CDR3 length: 15 amino acids. Germline values: CDR1 LGHNA, CDR2 YSLEER. The V segment lost 4 bases and the J segment 8 bases; nucleotides outside the gene matches: 12. As DNA, the CDR3 is TGCGCCAGCAGCCCAACCCGCCGGGACAGGTTCGGCTACACCTTC. This gives the protein CASSPTRRDRFGYTF.

The chain links TRBV7-9 to TRBJ2-7; perhaps TRBD2 as D (7 bases). Germline V CDR1 and CDR2: SEHNR, FQNEAQ (reference sequence). Trimming took off 1 base at V and 1 base at J, with 11 bases between the two ends. The CDR3 has 15 residues. For the CDR3, the DNA is TGTGCCAGCAGCTTAGGTGAGGGGGGGTCCTACGAGCAGTACTTC. It specifies CASSLGEGGSYEQYF.

This clone was seen once. This chain links TRBV19 with TRBJ2-5; TRBD1 matches 12 bases. V trimming: 8 bases; J trimming: 5 bases; junction bases outside the gene matches: 6. The CDR3 contains 14 residues. Germline CDR1 LNHDA, CDR2 SQIVND (reference sequence). The CDR3 loop is CASGDRGRRETQYF. CDR3 in DNA: TGTGCCAGTGGGGACAGGGGGCGCAGGGAGACCCAGTACTTC.

A few counts support this clone. DNA for the CDR3: TGTGCCATTCAGGGGGCGCGTAATTCACCCCTCCACTTT. It is translated as CAIQGARNSPLHF. The genes are TRBV28 and TRBJ1-6; 8 bases align to TRBD1. Germline V gene lookup returns CDR1 MDHEN and CDR2 SYDVKM. The V segment lost 10 bases and the J segment 6 bases; nucleotides outside the gene matches: 5. The CDR3 is 13 amino acids.

On this clone itself: At one end, the junction sequence differs from germline, possibly due to a read error. The J gene is TRBJ2-7, the V gene TRBV7-9; 7 bases line up with TRBD1. The germline gives CDR1 SEHNR, CDR2 FQNEAQ (reference sequence). This CDR3 region has 18 residues. In nucleotides, the CDR3 is TGTTCCAGCAGCTTATGGCAGCTCAGGAGGACAGGAGAGGACGAGCAGTACTTC. This gives the protein CSSSLWQLRRTGEDEQYF.

The CDR3 is CASSPTGGANNEQFF. For the CDR3, the DNA is TGTGCCAGCAGCCCCACCGGGGGGGCCAACAATGAGCAGTTCTTC. This sequence joins TRBV7-3 and TRBJ2-1, with 8 bases lining up with TRBD2. The V segment lost 5 bases and the J segment 5 bases; nucleotides outside the gene matches: 8. This CDR3 comprises 15 residues. CDR1 and CDR2 from the germline V gene are SGHTA and FQGTGA. Based on the CDR3 plus reference TRBV7-3 and TRBJ2-1, the full variable domain is GAGVSQTPSNKVTEKGKYVELRCDPISGHTALYWYRQSLGQGPEFLIYFQGTGAADDSGLPNDRFFAVRPEGSVSTLKIQRTERGDSAVYLCASSPTGGANNEQFFGPGTRLTVL.

The CDR3 reads CASSTRDRVHEQYF. DNA of the CDR3: TGTGCCAGTAGTACCCGGGACAGGGTACACGAGCAGTACTTC. The rearrangement joins TRBV19 to TRBJ2-7, with TRBD1 matching 9 bases. Germline V gene data show CDR1 as LNHDA and CDR2 as SQIVND (reference sequence). This CDR3 region has 14 residues. J lost 5 bases, V lost 4 bases, and 6 bases had no gene match.